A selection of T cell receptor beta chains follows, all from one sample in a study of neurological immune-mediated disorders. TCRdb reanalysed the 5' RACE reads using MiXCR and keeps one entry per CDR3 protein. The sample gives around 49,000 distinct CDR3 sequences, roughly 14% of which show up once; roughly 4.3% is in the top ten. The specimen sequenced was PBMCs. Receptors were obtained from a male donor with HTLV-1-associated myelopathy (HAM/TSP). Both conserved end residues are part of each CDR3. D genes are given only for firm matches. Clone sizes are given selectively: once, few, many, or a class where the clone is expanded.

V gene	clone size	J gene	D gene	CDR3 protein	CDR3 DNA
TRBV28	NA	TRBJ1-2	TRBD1	CASSRAGGWGYTF	TGTGCCAGCAGTCGGGCAGGGGGCTGGGGCTACACCTTC
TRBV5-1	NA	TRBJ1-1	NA	CASSLANRVEEAFF	TGCGCCAGCAGCTTGGCCAACCGGGTGGAAGAAGCTTTCTTT
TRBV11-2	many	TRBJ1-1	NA	CASSGRGARGVAFF	TGTGCCAGCAGCGGGCGGGGGGCAAGGGGTGTAGCTTTCTTT
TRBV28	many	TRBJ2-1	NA	CASSSRGSEQFF	TGTGCCAGCAGTTCCAGGGGTTCGGAGCAGTTCTTC
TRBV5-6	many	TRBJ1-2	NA	CASSPDRAYGYTF	TGTGCCAGCAGCCCCGACAGAGCCTATGGCTACACCTTC
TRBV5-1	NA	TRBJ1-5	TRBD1	CASSPGQGSGGNQPQHF	TGCGCCAGCAGCCCGGGACAGGGGTCGGGGGGCAATCAGCCCCAGCATTTT
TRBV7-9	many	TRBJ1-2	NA	CASSLEGLGDGYTF	TGTGCCAGCAGCTTAGAGGGGCTTGGAGATGGCTACACCTTC
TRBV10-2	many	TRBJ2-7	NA	CASSPLLATYEQYF	TGCGCCAGCAGTCCCTTACTAGCTACCTACGAGCAGTACTTC
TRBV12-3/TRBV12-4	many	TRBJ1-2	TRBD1	CASRQGLNYGYTF	TGTGCCAGCAGACAGGGGCTGAACTATGGCTACACCTTC
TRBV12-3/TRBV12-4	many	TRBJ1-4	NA	CASSLDEKLFF	TGTGCCAGCAGTTTGGATGAAAAACTGTTTTTT
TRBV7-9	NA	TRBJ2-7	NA	CASSPTAGLYEQYF	TGTGCCAGCAGCCCCACCGCAGGCCTCTACGAGCAGTACTTC
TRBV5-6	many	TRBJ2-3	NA	CASSPGGISTDTQYF	TGTGCCAGCAGCCCAGGGGGGATCAGCACAGATACGCAGTATTTT
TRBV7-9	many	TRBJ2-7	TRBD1	CASSLSAAGGYEQYF	TGTGCCAGCAGTTTAAGCGCGGCAGGGGGCTACGAGCAGTACTTC
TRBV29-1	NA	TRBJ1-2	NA	CSVETTQGYGYNF	TGCAGTGTTGAAACGACGCAGGGCTATGGCTACAACTTC
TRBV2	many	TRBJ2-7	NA	CASSEAPTRSGYEQYF	TGTGCCAGCAGTGAAGCCCCTACTAGGTCGGGATACGAGCAGTACTTC
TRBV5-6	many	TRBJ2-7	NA	CASSFEGLGNEQYF	TGTGCCAGCAGCTTTGAAGGGCTTGGGAACGAGCAGTACTTC
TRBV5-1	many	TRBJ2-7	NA	CASSLVQINSYEQYF	TGCGCCAGCAGCTTGGTTCAGATTAACTCCTACGAGCAGTACTTC
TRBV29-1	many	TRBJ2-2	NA	CSVRVSSTWGTGELFF	TGCAGCGTTAGGGTCAGTAGTACCTGGGGCACCGGGGAGCTGTTTTTT
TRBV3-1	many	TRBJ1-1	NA	CASSQFIGTEAFF	TGTGCCAGCAGCCAATTCATTGGCACTGAAGCTTTCTTT
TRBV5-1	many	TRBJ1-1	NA	CASSLEAFGDTEAFF	TGCGCCAGCAGCTTGGAGGCCTTCGGAGACACTGAAGCTTTCTTT
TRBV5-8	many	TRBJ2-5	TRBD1	CASADRVQETQYF	TGTGCCAGCGCGGACAGGGTCCAAGAGACCCAGTACTTC
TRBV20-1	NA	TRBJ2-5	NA	CSARRGATHETQYF	TGCAGTGCTCGACGGGGGGCAACACATGAGACCCAGTACTTC
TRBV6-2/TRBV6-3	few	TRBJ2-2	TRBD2	CASELAGDTGELFF	TGTGCCAGCGAACTAGCGGGGGACACCGGGGAGCTGTTTTTT
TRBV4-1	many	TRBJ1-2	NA	CASSQDLAYGYTF	TGCGCCAGCAGCCAAGATCTCGCATATGGCTACACCTTC
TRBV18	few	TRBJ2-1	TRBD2	CASSGLAEYNEQFF	TGTGCCAGCTCCGGACTAGCGGAATACAATGAGCAGTTCTTC
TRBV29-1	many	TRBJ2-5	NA	CSVTGTSQETQYF	TGCAGCGTAACCGGGACATCTCAAGAGACCCAGTACTTC
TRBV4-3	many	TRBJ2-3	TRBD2	CASSQDRASGGVTDTQYF	TGCGCCAGCAGCCAAGATCGCGCCAGCGGGGGGGTTACAGATACGCAGTATTTT
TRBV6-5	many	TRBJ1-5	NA	CASRTGKQPQHF	TGTGCCAGTCGGACGGGAAAACAGCCCCAGCATTTT
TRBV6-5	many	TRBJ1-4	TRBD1	CASSRVAGTGEEKLFF	TGTGCCAGCAGCCGAGTCGCCGGGACAGGGGAGGAAAAACTGTTTTTT
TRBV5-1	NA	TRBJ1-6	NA	CASSLGGPVNSPLHF	TGCGCCAGCAGCTTGGGGGGGCCGGTCAATTCACCCCTCCACTTT
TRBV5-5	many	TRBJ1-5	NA	CASSPGELNQPQHF	TGTGCCAGCAGTCCAGGGGAGCTCAATCAGCCCCAGCATTTT
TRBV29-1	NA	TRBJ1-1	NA	CSAKGSFSGAFF	TGCAGCGCAAAAGGAAGCTTCTCCGGAGCTTTCTTT
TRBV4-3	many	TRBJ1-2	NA	CASSQDTGKAPSNYGYTF	TGCGCCAGCAGCCAAGATACGGGGAAGGCTCCCTCTAACTATGGCTACACCTTC
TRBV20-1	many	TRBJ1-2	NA	CSWTYGDYGYTF	TGCAGTTGGACTTACGGGGACTATGGCTACACCTTC
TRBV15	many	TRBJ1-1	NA	CATSRDYTEAFF	TGTGCCACCAGCAGAGACTACACTGAAGCTTTCTTT
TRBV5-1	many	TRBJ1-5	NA	CASSLEGYQPQHF	TGCGCCAGCAGCTTGGAGGGGTATCAGCCCCAGCATTTT
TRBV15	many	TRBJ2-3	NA	CATSRDRAGLTDTQYF	TGTGCCACCAGCAGAGATCGGGCGGGCCTCACAGATACGCAGTATTTT
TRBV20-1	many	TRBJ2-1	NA	CSASVSGGPYNEQFF	TGCAGTGCTAGTGTTAGTGGGGGGCCCTACAATGAGCAGTTCTTC
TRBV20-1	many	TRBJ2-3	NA	CSAPGGILYTDTQYF	TGCAGTGCACCAGGGGGGATCCTTTACACAGATACGCAGTATTTT
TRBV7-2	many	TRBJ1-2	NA	CASSTPGGGYTF	TGTGCCAGCAGCACCCCGGGGGGCGGCTACACCTTC
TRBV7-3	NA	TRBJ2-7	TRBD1	CASNSRDRTDEQYF	TGTGCCAGCAACTCCCGGGACAGGACTGACGAGCAGTACTTC
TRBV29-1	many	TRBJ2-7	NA	CSVEFLRERVYEQYF	TGCAGCGTTGAATTTTTAAGGGAAAGGGTCTACGAGCAGTACTTC
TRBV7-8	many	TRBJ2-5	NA	CASSLQLPQETQYF	TGTGCCAGCAGCTTACAACTCCCCCAAGAGACCCAGTACTTC
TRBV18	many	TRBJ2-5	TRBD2	CASSPSGETQYF	TGTGCCAGCTCCCCTAGCGGGGAGACCCAGTACTTC